A single sample gave rise to the 28 T cell receptor beta chains below, sequenced in a study of vaccination effects on CD4 cells after COVID-19. Assay used: immunoSEQ multiplex PCR; TCRdb lists only in-frame clones, some missing. The top ten clones hold about 4.7% of a sample with roughly 70,000 clones, roughly two thirds of them seen once. These receptors are not linked to any known antigen. With the ViraFEST assay, the study expanded antigen-specific CD4+ T cells using viral peptide pools, then sequenced them. CD4+ T cell isolation took place after nine to eleven days of culture. Between March and December 2020, the person had a SARS-CoV-2 infection that PCR confirmed. The sequencing used CD4+ T cells from PBMCs cultured with HIV peptides, collected before COVID-19 vaccination. Subset meaning: HIV-1 Nef peptide pool negative control/reference culture. The source is a human donor who had a prior SARS-CoV-2 infection.

The chain employs TRBV5-5 and TRBJ2-5, with TRBD2 matching 8 bases. The J segment lost 7 bases and the V segment lost 2 bases, leaving 7 bases of the junction unmatched. This CDR3 region has 14 residues. The germline V gene has CDR1 SGHKS and CDR2 YYEKEE (reference sequence). DNA for the CDR3: TGTGCCAGCAGCTTAGCGGGAGTATATGGGACCCAGTACTTC. Its protein product is CASSLAGVYGTQYF.

There are a few counts of this clone. The chain carries TRBV29-1 and TRBJ2-3, with D tentatively TRBD1 (5 bases). Germline assignment: CDR1 SQVTM and CDR2 ANQGSEA. The CDR3 runs 13 residues. The ends were cut back, 3 bases at V and 0 bases at J, with 7 bases in the middle. CDR3 coding DNA: TGCAGCGTTGATAGGGGAAGCACAGATACGCAGTATTTT. It encodes CSVDRGSTDTQYF.

V gene TRBV5-1 combines with J gene TRBJ2-7; D perhaps matches TRBD2 (7 bases). In germline, CDR1 is SGHRS, CDR2 YFSETQ. The V gene lost 1 base and the J gene lost 6 bases, with 11 bases spanning the gap. The CDR3 is 13 residues long. The CDR3 nucleotides are TGCGCCAGCAGCTTGACAGGGAGGGGCGAGCAGTACTTC. Translating gives CASSLTGRGEQYF.

DNA of the CDR3: TGTGCCAGCAGCTTAAACAGGGGCCAGAGTTCACCCCTCCACTTT. Translated, it gives CASSLNRGQSSPLHF. V gene TRBV5-6 combines with J gene TRBJ1-6, with 7 bases identical to TRBD1. In germline, CDR1 is SGHDT, CDR2 YYEEEE. This CDR3 contains 15 residues. The trim removed 2 bases at V and 9 bases at J, leaving 8 bases unmatched.

V is TRBV5-4 and J is TRBJ1-2, with 10 bases matching TRBD1. Germline V gene lookup returns CDR1 SGHNT and CDR2 YYREEE (reference sequence). This CDR3 is 15 amino acids long. V gave up 1 base and J gave up 4 bases; unmatched junction bases: 4. The CDR3 DNA reads TGTGCCAGCAGCTTGATAGGGGACAGGGGCTATGGCTACACCTTC. Translation: CASSLIGDRGYGYTF.

The chain is built from TRBV7-6 and TRBJ1-3; tentatively, D is TRBD1 (6 bases). The CDR3 has 17 residues. Germline V gene sequence: CDR1 SGHVS, CDR2 FNYEAQ. V was trimmed by 4 bases and J by 0 bases, leaving 16 bases between them. In nucleotides, the CDR3 is TGTGCCAGCAGCTGGGGAGGGGGGCGACGCTCTGGAAACACCATATATTTT. Translated, it gives CASSWGGGRRSGNTIYF.

The chain couples TRBV4-3 to TRBJ2-2; D is uncertain. This CDR3 has 14 residues. V was pared by 0 bases and J by 6 bases, with 8 bases between. Per germline, CDR1 LGHNA and CDR2 YSLEER. The CDR3 region is CASSQDWSAGELFF. The CDR3 DNA sequence: TGCGCCAGCAGCCAAGATTGGTCTGCCGGGGAGCTGTTTTTT.

The rearrangement uses TRBV5-4 and TRBJ1-1; 8 nucleotides match TRBD1. The CDR3 consists of 14 residues. J lost 5 bases, V lost 5 bases, and 8 bases had no gene match. Germline CDR1 and CDR2: SGHNT and YYREEE (reference sequence). Written as DNA, the CDR3 is TGTGCCAGCAGACCCCAGGGGGCGCGGACTGAAGCTTTCTTT. Its protein product is CASRPQGARTEAFF.

This rearrangement joins TRBV6-4 to TRBJ2-3; 11 bases line up with TRBD2. J gave up 4 bases and V 5 bases, and 2 bases lay outside the gene matches. The germline gives CDR1 MRHNA, CDR2 SNTAGT. The CDR3 consists of 14 residues. The CDR3 region has the DNA TGTGCCAGCAGTAAACTAGCGGGAGCAGATACGCAGTATTTT. Protein product: CASSKLAGADTQYF.

The CDR3 here is CASSYNLYVINQPQHF. The DNA of the CDR3 is TGTGCCAGCAGTTACAATCTCTACGTGATCAATCAGCCCCAGCATTTT. The chain has TRBV6-2 or TRBV6-3 and TRBJ1-5; D uncertain. Per the germline V gene, CDR1 is MNHEY and CDR2 is SVGEGT. There are 16 residues in the CDR3. The V and J ends lost 2 bases and 3 bases respectively, with 14 bases between them.

V and J are TRBV4-1 and TRBJ1-4; D gene uncertain. CDR3 length equals 15 residues. V was cut by 4 bases and J by 2 bases, with 11 bases left in between. In germline, CDR1 is MGHRA, CDR2 YSYEKL. Here the CDR3 reads CASSRTWGTNEKLFF. In nucleotides, the CDR3 is TGCGCCAGCAGCCGGACTTGGGGTACTAATGAAAAACTGTTTTTT.

This chain joins TRBV19 and TRBJ2-7, with D perhaps matching TRBD1 or TRBD2 (5 bases each). V was cut by 0 bases and J by 9 bases, with 9 bases left in between. The length of the CDR3 is 12 residues. Germline lookup yields CDR1 LNHDA and CDR2 SQIVND (reference sequence). The CDR3 nucleotides read TGTGCCAGTAGTATAGATGGGGACGGGCAGTACTTC. This codes for CASSIDGDGQYF.

The chain uses TRBV11-2 and TRBJ2-1, with D unclear. The CDR3 extends over 14 amino acids. Trimming shortened V by 2 bases and J by 9 bases, and 14 bases separated the two germline ends. CDR1 and CDR2 from the germline V gene are SGHAT and FQNNGV. CDR3 bases: TGTGCCAGCAGCTTATCTAGTTCACACGGTGAGCAGTTCTTC. It encodes CASSLSSSHGEQFF. The whole variable domain, remainder taken from reference TRBV11-2 and TRBJ2-1, is EAGVAQSPRYKIIEKRQSVAFWCNPISGHATLYWYQQILGQGPKLLIQFQNNGVVDDSQLPKDRFSAERLKGVDSTLKIQPAKLEDSAVYLCASSLSSSHGEQFFGPGTRLTVL.

V and J are TRBV4-3 and TRBJ2-7; D is unclear. The germline V gene has CDR1 LGHNA and CDR2 YSLEER. V was shortened by 1 base and J by 3 bases, with 19 bases between the two germline ends. This CDR3 is 17 amino acids long. The DNA for the CDR3 is TGCGCCAGCAGCCAAGCCCGCGGTGGCTCCTTCATCTACGAGCAGTACTTC. Translating gives CASSQARGGSFIYEQYF.

The chain recombines TRBV30 with TRBJ1-4; no definite D call. Trimming cost V 6 bases and J 8 bases, with 16 bases left between them. Germline CDR1 GTSNPN, CDR2 SVGIG (reference sequence). The CDR3 extends over 13 amino acids. CDR3 DNA sequence: TGTGCCTGTGCGGCCCCGGGAAGAGAAAAACTGTTTTTT. Amino acids: CACAAPGREKLFF.

The chain carries TRBV10-3 and TRBJ2-3; 8 bases line up with TRBD1. J gave up 0 bases and V 5 bases, and 4 bases lay outside the gene matches. The CDR3 loop spans 15 amino acids. In germline, CDR1 is ENHRY, CDR2 SYGVKD. The CDR3 DNA follows: TGTGCCATCAGTAGACAGGGGCCTAGCACAGATACGCAGTATTTT. It codes for CAISRQGPSTDTQYF.

V usage is TRBV11-3 and J usage is TRBJ2-7; 7 bases agree with TRBD1. The CDR3 totals 14 residues. Losses at the gene ends were 5 bases for V and 4 bases for J; bases not matched to a gene: 8. Germline CDR1 SGHNT, CDR2 YENEEA. CDR3 residues: CASSPWDSDYEQYF. DNA for the CDR3: TGTGCCAGCAGCCCCTGGGACAGCGATTACGAGCAGTACTTC.

This clone was recorded a few times. This chain uses TRBV20-1 with TRBJ2-1, with a possible D match to TRBD2 (5 bases). CDR1 is DFQATT and CDR2 is SNEGSKA in the germline V gene (reference sequence). The CDR3 runs to 15 residues. Trimming pared 3 bases from V and 9 bases from J, leaving 21 bases between. The CDR3 sequence is CSASPLVGDRGEQFF. In DNA, the CDR3 is TGCAGTGCTAGTCCCTTAGTCGGCGATCGGGGTGAGCAGTTCTTC.

The chain carries TRBV7-2 and TRBJ2-4; 8 nucleotides match TRBD1. This CDR3 has 15 residues. Trimming removed 4 bases from V and 8 bases from J; junction bases left unmatched: 10. Per germline, CDR1 SGHTA and CDR2 FQGNSA. In DNA, the CDR3 is TGTGCCAGCAGCTACCGGACAGGGAGAGTGGACATTCAGTACTTC. It specifies CASSYRTGRVDIQYF.

This chain uses TRBV5-1 with TRBJ2-3, with D possibly TRBD1 on 6 matching bases. The CDR3 runs to 14 residues. The V end lost 3 bases, the J end lost 2 bases, and 10 bases lay between the germline ends. Per the germline V gene, CDR1 is SGHRS and CDR2 is YFSETQ. CDR3 sequence reads: CASSSDRSTDTQYF. DNA for the CDR3: TGCGCCAGCAGCTCTGACAGGTCCACAGATACGCAGTATTTT.

This clone was counted between two and nine times. The J gene is TRBJ1-1, the V gene TRBV19, with D unclear. Per the germline V gene, CDR1 is LNHDA and CDR2 is SQIVND (reference sequence). This CDR3 is built from 13 residues. Trimming pared 7 bases from V and 0 bases from J, leaving 9 bases between. In nucleotides, the CDR3 is TGTGCCAGTACCGCGCACATGAACACTGAAGCTTTCTTT. It codes for CASTAHMNTEAFF.

This clone was picked up a small number of times. This chain links TRBV12-3 or TRBV12-4 with TRBJ2-2, with 8 bases matching TRBD1. This CDR3 is built from 11 residues. V shed 10 bases and J 7 bases; nucleotides not matched to a gene: 2. The chain's CDR3 is CANRGSGELFF. DNA of the CDR3: TGTGCCAACAGGGGGAGCGGGGAGCTGTTTTTT.

The V gene is TRBV29-1, the J gene TRBJ1-2, with D possibly being TRBD1 (6 bases). V lost 0 bases and J lost 3, with 8 bases in between. The CDR3 covers 13 residues. CDR1 and CDR2 (germline): SQVTM, ANQGSEA. CDR3 sequence reads: CSVEEYRDYGYTF. CDR3 in DNA: TGCAGCGTTGAAGAATACAGGGACTATGGCTACACCTTC.

The rearrangement joins TRBV24-1 to TRBJ2-1; 8 nucleotides match TRBD1. The germline V gene encodes CDR1 KGHDR and CDR2 SFDVKD. V gave up 2 bases and J gave up 10 bases; unmatched junction bases: 12. The CDR3 has 16 amino acids. For the CDR3, the DNA is TGTGCCACCAGTGATTATGCCGGGACAGGAAGACCCGAGCAGTTCTTC. It translates to CATSDYAGTGRPEQFF.

This chain connects TRBV27 to TRBJ2-7; the match to TRBD2 covers 12 bases. The CDR3 is 16 amino acids. Germline V gene data show CDR1 as MNHEY and CDR2 as SMNVEV (reference sequence). Trimming cost V 6 bases and J 0 bases; bases outside gene matches: 6. CDR3 sequence reads: CASRQLAGGLSYEQYF. CDR3 coding DNA: TGTGCCAGCAGGCAACTAGCGGGAGGCCTCTCCTACGAGCAGTACTTC.

Only one count was recorded for this clone. The CDR3 coding sequence is TGTGCCAGCAGTACGGGACAGTTCTTCTACGAGCAGTACTTC. It encodes CASSTGQFFYEQYF. This chain connects TRBV2 to TRBJ2-7, with 7 bases that match TRBD1. This CDR3 has 14 residues. J lost 3 bases, V lost 5 bases, and 7 bases had no gene match. Germline V lookup: CDR1 SNHLY, CDR2 FYNNEI. The full variable domain, in which reference TRBV2 and TRBJ2-7 provide the parts outside the CDR3, is EPEVTQTPSHQVTQMGQEVILRCVPISNHLYFYWYRQILGQKVEFLVSFYNNEISEKSEIFDDQFSVERPDGSNFTLKIRSTKLEDSAMYFCASSTGQFFYEQYFGPGTRLTVT.

This clone showed up just a few times. J is TRBJ1-1 and V is TRBV5-8; D not resolved. Per germline, CDR1 SGHTS and CDR2 YDEGEE. The germline V and J ends were trimmed by 4 bases and 3 bases, with 13 bases remaining between them. The CDR3 covers 14 residues. For the CDR3, the DNA is TGTGCCAGCAGCCCGGTCCAGGTTCACACTGAAGCTTTCTTT. Translation: CASSPVQVHTEAFF.

This clone appeared a single time. The chain has TRBV7-8 and TRBJ1-4, with a weak D call TRBD1 (5 bases). CDR3 length: 16 residues. V lost 5 bases and J 0 bases, leaving 13 bases between the germline ends. Germline V CDR1 and CDR2: SGHVS, FQNEAQ. The CDR3 coding sequence is TGTGCCAGCAGCGGGGGGTGGGGTTCAACTAATGAAAAACTGTTTTTT. Amino acids: CASSGGWGSTNEKLFF. The entire variable domain, with the rest obtained from reference TRBV7-8 and TRBJ1-4, is as follows: GAGVSQSPRYKVAKRGQDVALRCDPISGHVSLFWYQQALGQGPEFLTYFQNEAQLDKSGLPSDRFFAERPEGSVSTLKIQRTQQEDSAVYLCASSGGWGSTNEKLFFGSGTQLSVL.